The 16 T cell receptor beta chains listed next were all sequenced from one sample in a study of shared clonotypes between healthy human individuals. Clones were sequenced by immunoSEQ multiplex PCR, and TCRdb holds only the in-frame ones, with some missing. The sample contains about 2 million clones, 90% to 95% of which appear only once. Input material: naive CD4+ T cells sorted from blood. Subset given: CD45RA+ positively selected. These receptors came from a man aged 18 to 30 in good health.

The chain's CDR3 is CATSSSWPHEQFF. CDR3 nucleotides: TGCGCCACCTCCTCCAGCTGGCCGCATGAGCAGTTCTTC. The gene calls are TRBV4-1 and TRBJ2-1, with unresolved D. Germline V lookup: CDR1 MGHRA, CDR2 YSYEKL. This CDR3 is 13 amino acids long. The V and J ends lost 10 bases and 8 bases respectively, with 18 bases between them.

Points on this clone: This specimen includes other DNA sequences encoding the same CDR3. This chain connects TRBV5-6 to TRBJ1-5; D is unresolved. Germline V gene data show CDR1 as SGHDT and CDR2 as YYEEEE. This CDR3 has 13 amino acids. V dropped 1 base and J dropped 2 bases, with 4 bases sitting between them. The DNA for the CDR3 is TGTGCCAGCAGCTTGTCGGGCAATCAGCCCCAGCATTTT. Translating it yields CASSLSGNQPQHF.

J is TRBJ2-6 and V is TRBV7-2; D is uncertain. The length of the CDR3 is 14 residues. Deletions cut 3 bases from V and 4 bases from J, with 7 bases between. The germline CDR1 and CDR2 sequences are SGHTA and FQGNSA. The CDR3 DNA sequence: TGTGCCAGCAGCTTCCGTGTCGGGGCCAACGTCCTGACTTTC. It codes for CASSFRVGANVLTF.

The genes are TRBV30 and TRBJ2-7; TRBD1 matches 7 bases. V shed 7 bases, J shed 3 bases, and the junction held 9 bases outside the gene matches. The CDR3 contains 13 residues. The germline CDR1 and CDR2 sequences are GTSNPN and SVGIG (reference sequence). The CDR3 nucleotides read TGTGCCTCCTACCGGACAGGAAGCTACGAGCAGTACTTC. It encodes CASYRTGSYEQYF.

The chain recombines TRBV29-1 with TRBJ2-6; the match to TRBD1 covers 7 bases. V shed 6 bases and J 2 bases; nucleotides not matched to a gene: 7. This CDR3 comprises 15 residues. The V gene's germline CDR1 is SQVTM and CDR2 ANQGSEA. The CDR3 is CSVKQGMAGANVLTF. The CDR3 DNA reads TGCAGCGTGAAACAGGGGATGGCTGGGGCCAACGTCCTGACTTTC.

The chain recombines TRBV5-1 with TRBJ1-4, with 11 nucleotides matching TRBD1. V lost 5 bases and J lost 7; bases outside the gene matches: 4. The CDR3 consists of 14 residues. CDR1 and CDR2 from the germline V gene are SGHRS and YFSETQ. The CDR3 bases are TGCGCCAGCAGTTCGGACAGGGGGCCTGAAAAACTGTTTTTT. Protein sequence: CASSSDRGPEKLFF.

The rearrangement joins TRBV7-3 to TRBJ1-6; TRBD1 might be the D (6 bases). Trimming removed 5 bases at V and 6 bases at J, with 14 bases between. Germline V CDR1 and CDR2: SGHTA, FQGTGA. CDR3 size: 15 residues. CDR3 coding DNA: TGTGCCAGCAGCGAACAGGGCCTGTTTAATTCACCCCTCCACTTT. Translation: CASSEQGLFNSPLHF.

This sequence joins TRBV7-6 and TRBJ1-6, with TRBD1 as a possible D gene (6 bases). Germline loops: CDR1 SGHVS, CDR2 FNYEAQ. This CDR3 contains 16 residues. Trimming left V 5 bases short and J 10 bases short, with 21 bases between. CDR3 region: CASSLSGRGVESPLHF. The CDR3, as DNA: TGTGCCAGCAGCCTAAGTGGCAGGGGAGTGGAATCACCCCTCCACTTT.

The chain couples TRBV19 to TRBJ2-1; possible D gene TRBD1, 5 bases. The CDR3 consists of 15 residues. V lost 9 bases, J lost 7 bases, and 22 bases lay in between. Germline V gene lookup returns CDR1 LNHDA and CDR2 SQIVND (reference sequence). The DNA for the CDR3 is TGTGCCAGCAACAATGGGGCCACGGGCCTAAATGAGCAGTTCTTC. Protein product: CASNNGATGLNEQFF.

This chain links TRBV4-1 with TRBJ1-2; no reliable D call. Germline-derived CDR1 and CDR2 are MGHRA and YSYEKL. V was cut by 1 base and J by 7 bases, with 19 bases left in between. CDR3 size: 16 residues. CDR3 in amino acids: CASSQAGRPDFRGYTF. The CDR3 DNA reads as TGCGCCAGCAGCCAAGCGGGCAGGCCCGACTTTCGTGGCTACACCTTC.

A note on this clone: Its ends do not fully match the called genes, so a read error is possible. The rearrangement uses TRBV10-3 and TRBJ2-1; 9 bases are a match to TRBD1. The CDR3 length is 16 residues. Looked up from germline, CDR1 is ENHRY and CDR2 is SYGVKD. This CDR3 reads CAISEYRDRDYSEQFF. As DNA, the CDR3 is TGTGCCATCAGTGAGTACCGGGACAGGGACTACAGTGAGCAGTTCTTC.

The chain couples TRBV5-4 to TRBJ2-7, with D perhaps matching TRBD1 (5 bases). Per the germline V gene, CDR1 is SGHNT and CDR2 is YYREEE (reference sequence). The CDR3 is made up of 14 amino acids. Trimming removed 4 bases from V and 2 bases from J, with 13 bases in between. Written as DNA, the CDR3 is TGTGCCAGCAGCCCGGACAAGCGCCCCTACGAGCAGTACTTC. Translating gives CASSPDKRPYEQYF.

The CDR3: CASRATPGGFGNNSPLHF. The CDR3 DNA follows: TGTGCCAGCAGGGCAACCCCGGGGGGGTTCGGAAATAATTCACCCCTCCACTTT. The chain carries TRBV2 and TRBJ1-6, with D tentatively TRBD1 (5 bases). Germline CDR1 SNHLY, CDR2 FYNNEI. V was shortened by 6 bases and J by 5 bases, with 23 bases between the two germline ends. This CDR3 spans 18 amino acids. The complete variable domain, with remaining parts taken from reference TRBV2 and TRBJ1-6, reads EPEVTQTPSHQVTQMGQEVILRCVPISNHLYFYWYRQILGQKVEFLVSFYNNEISEKSEIFDDQFSVERPDGSNFTLKIRSTKLEDSAMYFCASRATPGGFGNNSPLHFGNGTRLTVT.

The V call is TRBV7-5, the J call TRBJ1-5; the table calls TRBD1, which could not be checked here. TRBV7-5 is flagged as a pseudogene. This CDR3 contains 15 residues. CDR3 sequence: CARSLPTGFNQPQHF. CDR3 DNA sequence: TGTGCCAGAAGCTTGCCAACAGGTTTCAATCAGCCCCAGCATTTT.

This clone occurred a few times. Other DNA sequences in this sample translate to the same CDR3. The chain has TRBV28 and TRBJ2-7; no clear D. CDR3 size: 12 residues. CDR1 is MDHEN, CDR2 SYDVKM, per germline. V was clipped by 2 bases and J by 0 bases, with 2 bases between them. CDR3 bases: TGTGCCAGCAGTTTAACCTCCTACGAGCAGTACTTC. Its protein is CASSLTSYEQYF.

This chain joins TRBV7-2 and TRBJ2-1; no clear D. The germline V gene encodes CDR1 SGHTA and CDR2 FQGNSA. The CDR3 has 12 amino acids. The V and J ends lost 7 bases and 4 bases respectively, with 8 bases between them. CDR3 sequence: CASTIGYNEQFF. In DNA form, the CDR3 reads TGTGCCAGCACCATAGGGTACAATGAGCAGTTCTTC. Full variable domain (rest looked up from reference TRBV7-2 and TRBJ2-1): GAGVSQSPSNKVTEKGKDVELRCDPISGHTALYWYRQSLGQGLEFLIYFQGNSAPDKSGLPSDRFSAERTGGSVSTLTIQRTQQEDSAVYLCASTIGYNEQFFGPGTRLTVL.